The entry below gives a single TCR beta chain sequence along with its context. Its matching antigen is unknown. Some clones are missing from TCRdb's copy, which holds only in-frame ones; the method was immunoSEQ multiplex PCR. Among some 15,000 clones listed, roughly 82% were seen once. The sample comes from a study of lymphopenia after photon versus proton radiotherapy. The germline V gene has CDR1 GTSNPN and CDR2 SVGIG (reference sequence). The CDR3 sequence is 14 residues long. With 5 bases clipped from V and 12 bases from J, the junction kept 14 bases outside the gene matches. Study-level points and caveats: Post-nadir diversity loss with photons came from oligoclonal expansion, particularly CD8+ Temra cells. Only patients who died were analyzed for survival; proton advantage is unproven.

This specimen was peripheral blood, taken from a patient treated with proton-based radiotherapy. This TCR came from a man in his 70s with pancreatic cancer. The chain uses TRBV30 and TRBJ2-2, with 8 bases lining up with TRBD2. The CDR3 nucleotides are TGTGCCTGGTGTCCGAGTAGCGGGATAACGAAGCTGTTTTTT. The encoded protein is CAWCPSSGITKLFF.